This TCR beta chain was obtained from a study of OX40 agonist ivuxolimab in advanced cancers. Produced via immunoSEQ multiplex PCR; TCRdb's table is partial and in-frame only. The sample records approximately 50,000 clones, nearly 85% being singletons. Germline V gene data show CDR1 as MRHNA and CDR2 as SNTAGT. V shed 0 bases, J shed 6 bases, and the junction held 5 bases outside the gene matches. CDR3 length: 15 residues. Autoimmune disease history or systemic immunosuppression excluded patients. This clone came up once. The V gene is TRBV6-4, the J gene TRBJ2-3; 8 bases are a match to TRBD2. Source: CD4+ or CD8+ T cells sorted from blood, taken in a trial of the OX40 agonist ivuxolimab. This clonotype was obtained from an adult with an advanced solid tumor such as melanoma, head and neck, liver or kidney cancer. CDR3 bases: TGTGCCAGCAGTGACTCCGGACTAGCTACGGATACGCAGTATTTT. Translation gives CASSDSGLATDTQYF.